This T cell receptor beta chain was documented in a study of graft-versus-host responses after intestinal transplantation. Clones were sequenced by immunoSEQ multiplex PCR, and TCRdb holds only the in-frame ones, with some missing. The repertoire includes tens of thousands of clones, roughly 93% of them detected once, and approximately 1.1% sits in the top ten. The CDR3 covers 15 residues. Study findings and constraints: Recipient-marrow GvH clones were detected, some having first appeared in ileum or blood.

Concerning this clone: Its antigen remains unknown.

This clonotype was sampled from a human donor who was the organ donor for an intestinal transplant. The rearrangement links TRBV21-1 to TRBJ2-7; the D segment call TRBD1 is taken from the table without a DNA check. TRBV21-1 is flagged as a pseudogene. The specimen was unstimulated CD8+ T cells sorted from spleen or lymph node cells, collected before transplant. CDR3 in DNA: TGTGCCAGCAGCAAAGGTAGCCAGGGGAACCACGAGCAGTACTTC. This translates into CASSKGSQGNHEQYF.